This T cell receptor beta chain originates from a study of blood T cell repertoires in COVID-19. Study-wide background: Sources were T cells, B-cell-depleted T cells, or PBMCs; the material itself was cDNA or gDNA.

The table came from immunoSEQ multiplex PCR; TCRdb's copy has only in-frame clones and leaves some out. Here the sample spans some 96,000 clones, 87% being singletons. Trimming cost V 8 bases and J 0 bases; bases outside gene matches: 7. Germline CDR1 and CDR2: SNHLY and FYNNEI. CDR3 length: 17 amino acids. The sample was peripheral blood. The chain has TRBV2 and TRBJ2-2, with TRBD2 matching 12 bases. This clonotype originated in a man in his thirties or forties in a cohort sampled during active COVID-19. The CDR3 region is CASHRGLAGTNTGELFF. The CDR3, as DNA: TGTGCCAGCCATCGTGGACTAGCGGGGACGAACACCGGGGAGCTGTTTTTT.